One sample yielded the 18 T cell receptor beta chains listed below, sequenced in a study of vaccination and CD4 T cells after COVID-19. The time point: late sampling 161 to 241 days after vaccination in a few convalescent patients. Stated treatment: approximately nine-day PBMC culture with coronavirus spike peptide pools or control peptides (ViraFEST assay). An Oncomine TCR Beta short-read assay was used to sequence the DNA from cultured CD4+ T cells. MiXCR, run by TCRdb on the PCR reads, gives a single entry per CDR3 protein. The sample lists 18,000 or so distinct CDR3 sequences; approximately 56% were seen once. Their specific antigens are unknown. The specimen was CD4+ T cells from blood, cultured in vitro, collected about 7 months after SARS-CoV-2 vaccination. These receptors were obtained from a human donor who had recovered from COVID-19.

A few counts support this clonotype. The chain joins TRBV6-5 to TRBJ1-5, with D possibly TRBD1 on 5 matching bases. V lost 4 bases, J lost 4 bases, and 11 bases lay in between. This CDR3 region has 14 residues. Germline CDR1 reads MNHEY; CDR2 reads SVGAGI. The CDR3 here is CASSSSRANQPQHF. As DNA, the CDR3 is TGTGCCAGCAGTTCTTCCAGGGCGAATCAGCCCCAGCATTTT.

The chain carries TRBV6-1 and TRBJ2-2, with TRBD1 matching over 7 bases. The CDR3 sequence is 14 residues long. CDR1 and CDR2 from the germline V gene are MNHNS and SASEGT. With V trimmed by 4 bases and J by 6 bases, 5 bases remained unmatched. This CDR3 reads CASSVLTGPGELFF. CDR3 bases: TGTGCCAGCAGTGTACTGACAGGGCCCGGGGAGCTGTTTTTT.

This chain connects TRBV5-1 to TRBJ1-6; 7 positions agree with TRBD1. Germline V CDR1 and CDR2: SGHRS, YFSETQ. Trimming took 4 bases from V and 6 from J; bases not matched to a gene: 4. The CDR3 has 14 amino acids. The CDR3 bases are TGCGCCAGCAGCCCGGGACAGCCTAATTCACCCCTCCACTTT. Its translation: CASSPGQPNSPLHF.

The chain combines TRBV11-3 with TRBJ2-7, with TRBD1 matching 10 bases. Trimming removed 5 bases from V and 5 bases from J; junction bases left unmatched: 6. The CDR3 runs to 14 residues. The germline CDR1 and CDR2 sequences are SGHNT and YENEEA. The CDR3 bases are TGTGCCAGCAGCCTACGACAGGGGGCTCACGAGCAGTACTTC. Protein sequence: CASSLRQGAHEQYF.

The chain couples TRBV6-1 to TRBJ1-6; the match to TRBD1 covers 11 bases. The V gene end was trimmed by 5 bases and the J gene end by 4 bases; junction bases not matched to a gene: 4. This CDR3 has 16 residues. Germline V CDR1 and CDR2: MNHNS, SASEGT. The CDR3 spells CASSTGTGGYNSPLHF. The CDR3 bases are TGTGCCAGCAGTACAGGGACAGGGGGGTATAATTCACCCCTCCACTTT.

This sequence joins TRBV20-1 and TRBJ2-5; TRBD2 aligns across 12 bases. Germline V gene data show CDR1 as DFQATT and CDR2 as SNEGSKA (reference sequence). V lost 7 bases to trimming and J lost 1 base; unmatched junction nucleotides: 4. The CDR3 is 14 residues long. This chain's CDR3 is CSGGLAGSQETQYF. The CDR3 coding sequence is TGCAGTGGCGGACTAGCGGGATCCCAAGAGACCCAGTACTTC.

V usage is TRBV20-1 and J usage is TRBJ1-2; D perhaps matches TRBD1 (5 bases). The V gene lost 0 bases and the J gene lost 7 bases, with 9 bases spanning the gap. CDR1 and CDR2 (germline): DFQATT, SNEGSKA (reference sequence). CDR3 length equals 12 residues. The CDR3 reads CSAREGVSGYTF. The CDR3 DNA is TGCAGTGCTAGAGAGGGGGTGTCTGGCTACACCTTC.

The chain links TRBV19 to TRBJ2-1; 8 bases are shared with TRBD2. The CDR3 totals 14 residues. The germline V gene has CDR1 LNHDA and CDR2 SQIVND (reference sequence). Losses at the gene ends were 6 bases for V and 7 bases for J; bases not matched to a gene: 8. The CDR3 nucleotides read TGTGCCAGTAGGGCCGCGGGGGGTGGAAATGAGCAGTTCTTC. Its protein product is CASRAAGGGNEQFF. Full variable domain (remainder filled in from reference TRBV19 and TRBJ2-1): DGGITQSPKYLFRKEGQNVTLSCEQNLNHDAMYWYRQDPGQGLRLIYYSQIVNDFQKGDIAEGYSVSREKKESFPLTVTSAQKNPTAFYLCASRAAGGGNEQFFGPGTRLTVL.

This clonotype was detected only a few times. This chain connects TRBV15 to TRBJ1-3; no clear D gene. The V and J ends lost 4 bases and 0 bases respectively, with 13 bases between them. The CDR3 is made up of 16 amino acids. Germline CDR1 reads LNHNV; CDR2 reads YYDKDF (reference sequence). CDR3 loop: CATSKKLAGSGNTIYF. The CDR3 nucleotides are TGTGCCACCAGCAAAAAACTCGCCGGCTCTGGAAACACCATATATTTT.

The V gene is TRBV6-1, the J gene TRBJ2-7; 9 nucleotides align to TRBD1. Germline CDR1 is MNHNS and CDR2 is SASEGT. This CDR3 is 14 amino acids long. With V trimmed by 6 bases and J by 4 bases, 7 bases remained unmatched. The CDR3 coding sequence is TGTGCCAGCAGGGCAGGGACAGGGTGGTACGAGCAGTACTTC. It specifies CASRAGTGWYEQYF.

This clonotype was detected a few times. CDR3 coding DNA: TGCAGTGCTCAACAACGACAGGGTGCGATTGCAGATACGCAGTATTTT. It encodes CSAQQRQGAIADTQYF. The chain carries TRBV20-1 and TRBJ2-3; 7 bases map to TRBD1. The germline gives CDR1 DFQATT, CDR2 SNEGSKA (reference sequence). This CDR3 has 16 residues. Trimming took 5 bases from V and 4 from J; bases not matched to a gene: 15.

In this sample, this clonotype turned up a few times. The chain uses TRBV20-1 and TRBJ1-4, with D possibly being TRBD1 (6 bases). V was cut by 1 base and J by 0 bases, with 15 bases left in between. The CDR3 loop spans 17 amino acids. Per germline, CDR1 DFQATT and CDR2 SNEGSKA (reference sequence). This CDR3 is CSARAPGAGATNEKLFF. The CDR3 region has the DNA TGCAGTGCTAGAGCCCCAGGGGCCGGGGCAACTAATGAAAAACTGTTTTTT.

This clonotype has just a few counts. This sequence joins TRBV21-1 and TRBJ2-5. TRBV21-1 is a known pseudogene. The CDR3 sequence is 15 residues long. CDR3 in DNA: TGTGCCAGCAGCAAAGCGCTTAGGGATGGGGAGACCCAGTACTTC. Translating gives CASSKALRDGETQYF.

The V gene is TRBV11-1, the J gene TRBJ2-3; D is possibly TRBD1 (6 bases). The V and J ends lost 2 bases and 6 bases respectively, with 15 bases between them. This CDR3 has 15 residues. Germline V gives CDR1 SGHAT, CDR2 FQDESV (reference sequence). For the CDR3, the DNA is TGTGCCAGCAGCTTACCCGAGTTGGGGGCGGATACGCAGTATTTT. Its protein is CASSLPELGADTQYF.

This rearrangement joins TRBV15 to TRBJ1-4; D may be TRBD1 (6 bases). V was shortened by 2 bases and J by 11 bases, with 18 bases between the two germline ends. Germline lookup yields CDR1 LNHNV and CDR2 YYDKDF (reference sequence). The CDR3 totals 15 residues. The DNA of the CDR3 is TGTGCCACCAGCAGATCCTCAACAGGGACGGGGAAACTGTTTTTT. Protein sequence: CATSRSSTGTGKLFF.

V gene TRBV7-2 combines with J gene TRBJ2-3; D gene uncertain. Germline loops: CDR1 SGHTA, CDR2 FQGNSA. The CDR3 loop spans 14 amino acids. Trimming shortened V by 1 base and J by 1 base, and 6 bases separated the two germline ends. CDR3 loop: CASSLDVGTDTQYF. As DNA, the CDR3 is TGTGCCAGCAGCTTAGACGTGGGCACAGATACGCAGTATTTT.

The chain uses TRBV7-2 and TRBJ2-1; 10 bases match TRBD1. This CDR3 is 14 amino acids long. Per germline, CDR1 SGHTA and CDR2 FQGNSA. V was clipped by 8 bases and J by 9 bases; unmatched bases: 10. In DNA form, the CDR3 reads TGTGCCAGCCGGTTGGGGGGACAGGGGACTGAGCAGTTCTTC. It translates to CASRLGGQGTEQFF. The variable domain in full, with the rest retrieved from reference TRBV7-2 and TRBJ2-1, is GAGVSQSPSNKVTEKGKDVELRCDPISGHTALYWYRQSLGQGLEFLIYFQGNSAPDKSGLPSDRFSAERTGGSVSTLTIQRTQQEDSAVYLCASRLGGQGTEQFFGPGTRLTVL.

This clonotype was counted only a few times. The chain couples TRBV19 to TRBJ2-1; D is possibly TRBD1 or TRBD2 (5 bases each). The ends were cut back, 6 bases at V and 5 bases at J, with 14 bases in the middle. Germline V gene sequence: CDR1 LNHDA, CDR2 SQIVND (reference sequence). This CDR3 comprises 14 residues. As DNA, the CDR3 is TGTGCCAGTAGCCCATTGAGGGGTCACAATGAGCAGTTCTTC. Residues: CASSPLRGHNEQFF.